This TCR beta chain was identified in a study of graft-versus-host responses after intestinal transplantation (dated by TCRdb to about 2021). Regarding the research as a whole: Multivisceral, liver-intestinal, or isolated intestinal transplants were received by the recipients. Every recipient was given anti-thymocyte globulin induction, then maintenance tacrolimus and steroids for around three years. Bulk TCR-beta CDR3 sequencing was used to track graft-versus-host and host-versus-graft alloreactive T cell clones in the graft, circulation and bone marrow after intestinal transplantation. Alloreactive clones were identified by sequencing pre-transplant mixed lymphocyte reaction products and comparing these products with unstimulated pre-transplant donor and recipient T cells. The cohort enrolled 24 intestinal transplant recipients, one of whom was a retransplant, and a few patients without pretransplant specimens were excluded. A peak of at least 4% donor T cells among recipient peripheral blood mononuclear cells was the definition used for donor T cell macrochimerism. Rather than going through the commercial service, samples from a few later patients were sequenced in-house on an Illumina MiSeq and processed with MiXCR.

Overall results and qualifications from the work: GvH clones were detected in recipient bone marrow, and some appeared earlier in ileal mucosa or blood, consistent with an intestinal mucosal origin. In patients with donor T cell macrochimerism, the allografts had high GvH to HvG T cell clonal ratios. The conclusions were limited by the relatively low number and heterogeneity of the intestinal transplant patients. Early after transplant, peak levels of circulating GvH clones were associated with declines in HvG clones.

Comments on this clone: This clone's antigen is unknown. There are no base qualities to consult, and no much larger clone falls within one base.

The CDR3 goes from the cysteine to the phenylalanine over 14 residues. The read is trimmed to its CDR3 DNA, 42 bases read in frame from base 1. Based on the germline V gene, the CDR1 and CDR2 sequences are SQVTM and ANQGSEA. Trimming costs V 2 bases and J 3 bases, and their ends lie 13 bases apart. Blood samples were collected up to 4 times in the first month after transplant and then at least monthly when available. The method was the immunoSEQ multiplex PCR assay. High-throughput TCR-beta CDR3 sequencing of genomic DNA from most patients was performed by Adaptive Biotechnologies. From the authors' description of their analysis: Adaptive's ImmunoSEQ software supplied the TCR sequencing data for under 20 patients, while MiXCR and VDJtools were used to process a few other patients. CDR3 nucleotide sequences shared between donor and recipient were removed because their origin could not be assigned. To count as alloreactive, a clone needed at least 2-fold expansion over unstimulated cells and a minimum CFSE-low frequency of 0.002% (template counts) or 0.001% (read counts). Clones were considered mappable if detected in sequenced pre-transplant spleen, lymph node, or MLR CFSE-low populations of the donor or recipient. Cumulative frequency of alloreactive clones was calculated as a percentage of all sequences weighted by copy number. The immuneACCESS repertoire file appears here via TCRdb, limited to in-frame rearrangements. These files lack a portion of the clones; in checked studies, under half of the deficit traces to unresolved V genes, and the cause of the others is not known. Clonal size and the V and J genes are those of that table, whereas D and trimming came from the DNA. In this sample the table shows about 47,000 clones, about 93% of which occur a single time. The top ten constitute 4.5% to 7.5% of the sample.

Sample: PBMCs, taken about 800 days after a first intestinal transplant, on the day of a second. The V and J segments used are TRBV29-1 and TRBJ1-1, and perhaps TRBD1 as D gene, on 6 matching bases. This TCR was sampled from a human patient who received an intestinal transplant, so some T cells may come from the graft donor. The CDR3: CSVEPRGGHTEAFF. The nucleotide sequence is TGCAGCGTTGAACCCCGGGGGGGCCACACTGAAGCTTTCTTT.